Shown below are 30 T cell receptor beta chains from a single sample sequenced in a study of early T cells in non-severe SARS-CoV-2 infection. TCRdb recomputed calls from the 5' RACE reads with MiXCR, one row per CDR3 protein. The sample has fewer than 85,000 distinct CDR3 sequences, roughly 15% seen once. Sequencing input: whole blood. These receptors were collected from an adult who was a healthcare worker with PCR-confirmed SARS-CoV-2 infection or an uninfected control (not recorded which).

In its sample, this clonotype was seen many times. The gene calls are TRBV21-1 and TRBJ1-6. TRBV21-1 is flagged as a pseudogene. The CDR3 has 14 residues. CDR3 sequence (DNA): TGTGCCAGCAGCAATTGGGACTATAATTCACCCCTCCACTTT. It is translated as CASSNWDYNSPLHF.

This chain links TRBV7-6 with TRBJ2-3; TRBD2 aligns across 8 bases. The trim removed 1 base at V and 5 bases at J, leaving 14 bases unmatched. CDR1 is SGHVS and CDR2 is FNYEAQ in the germline V gene. This CDR3 spans 18 amino acids. Here the CDR3 DNA reads TGTGCCAGCAGCTTAGACCGCCCACGGGGGGGGCGGGGAGATACGCAGTATTTT. This sequence encodes CASSLDRPRGGRGDTQYF.

This clonotype was detected many times. This chain uses TRBV28 with TRBJ1-2; D is possibly TRBD1 (6 bases). The CDR3 is made up of 13 amino acids. Germline V CDR1 and CDR2: MDHEN, SYDVKM. The germline V and J ends were trimmed by 5 bases and 4 bases, with 11 bases remaining between them. The CDR3 is CASSRGALYGYTF. The CDR3 region has the DNA TGTGCCAGCAGTCGGGGGGCGCTCTATGGCTACACCTTC.

The chain is built from TRBV6-2 or TRBV6-3 and TRBJ2-2; possible D gene TRBD1, 6 bases. The V end was cut by 7 bases, the J end by 5 bases, with 23 bases between. The CDR3 contains 17 residues. The V gene's germline CDR1 is MNHEY and CDR2 SVGEGT. The CDR3 loop reads CASTNRDTPPRTGELFF. The CDR3 coding sequence is TGTGCCAGCACAAACCGGGACACTCCTCCAAGGACCGGGGAGCTGTTTTTT.

This chain uses TRBV18 with TRBJ2-1, with D tentatively TRBD1 or TRBD2 (5 bases each). The germline V gene encodes CDR1 KGHSH and CDR2 LQKENI. V lost 0 bases to trimming and J lost 2 bases, with 11 bases between them. The CDR3 has 16 amino acids. The CDR3, as DNA: TGTGCCAGCTCACCACCATGGGACGCCACCTACAATGAGCAGTTCTTC. This gives the protein CASSPPWDATYNEQFF.

This clonotype was picked up a small number of times. This chain links TRBV7-3 with TRBJ2-1; D uncertain. CDR3 length: 15 residues. Germline assignment: CDR1 SGHTA and CDR2 FQGTGA. V dropped 2 bases and J dropped 0 bases, with 8 bases sitting between them. CDR3 sequence: CASSLAFSSYNEQFF. CDR3 bases: TGTGCCAGCAGCTTAGCGTTCAGCTCCTACAATGAGCAGTTCTTC. Full variable domain (rest looked up from reference TRBV7-3 and TRBJ2-1): GAGVSQTPSNKVTEKGKYVELRCDPISGHTALYWYRQSLGQGPEFLIYFQGTGAADDSGLPNDRFFAVRPEGSVSTLKIQRTERGDSAVYLCASSLAFSSYNEQFFGPGTRLTVL.

The CDR3 region is CASSLDGLTTDTQYF. CDR3 in DNA: TGTGCCAGCAGTTTAGATGGACTTACCACAGATACGCAGTATTTT. The genes are TRBV12-3 or TRBV12-4 and TRBJ2-3; perhaps TRBD2 as D (5 bases). V was pared by 1 base and J by 2 bases, with 10 bases between. The CDR3 runs to 15 residues.

This clonotype was seen at least ten times. The chain recombines TRBV10-3 with TRBJ2-3; maybe TRBD1 (5 bases). V shed 4 bases and J shed 2 bases, with 16 bases lying between them. Germline V CDR1 and CDR2: ENHRY, SYGVKD. CDR3 size: 16 residues. CDR3 bases: TGTGCCATCAGTGGGGGCTCCCGGATCCCCACAGATACGCAGTATTTT. Translating gives CAISGGSRIPTDTQYF.

The table lists this clonotype with a few counts. The chain couples TRBV11-2 to TRBJ2-3; D is perhaps TRBD1 or TRBD2 (5 bases each). This CDR3 comprises 14 residues. Trimming shortened V by 5 bases and J by 6 bases, and 15 bases separated the two germline ends. CDR1 and CDR2 from the germline V gene are SGHAT and FQNNGV. In DNA, the CDR3 is TGTGCCAGCAGCACAAGGGGAGAGGGGGATACGCAGTATTTT. Protein product: CASSTRGEGDTQYF. Complete variable domain (other parts from reference TRBV11-2 and TRBJ2-3): EAGVAQSPRYKIIEKRQSVAFWCNPISGHATLYWYQQILGQGPKLLIQFQNNGVVDDSQLPKDRFSAERLKGVDSTLKIQPAKLEDSAVYLCASSTRGEGDTQYFGPGTRLTVL.

This clonotype was observed a handful of times. The chain combines TRBV28 with TRBJ1-1, with no clear D. Germline CDR1 is MDHEN and CDR2 is SYDVKM. V dropped 5 bases and J dropped 4 bases, with 11 bases sitting between them. This CDR3 has 13 residues. CDR3 protein: CASSHTAPTEAFF. DNA for the CDR3: TGTGCCAGCAGTCACACCGCCCCCACTGAAGCTTTCTTT.

The sample holds many counts of this clonotype. The chain employs TRBV20-1 and TRBJ1-1; no clear D. CDR1 is DFQATT and CDR2 is SNEGSKA in the germline V gene (reference sequence). V gave up 0 bases and J gave up 11 bases, with 1 base separating them. This CDR3 comprises 8 residues. CDR3 amino acids: CSAREAFF. In DNA form, the CDR3 reads TGCAGTGCTAGAGAGGCTTTCTTT.

V usage is TRBV29-1 and J usage is TRBJ1-1; 7 nucleotides line up with TRBD1. Germline V gene lookup returns CDR1 SQVTM and CDR2 ANQGSEA. J lost 6 bases, V lost 7 bases, and 8 bases had no gene match. The CDR3 is made up of 12 amino acids. Written as DNA, the CDR3 is TGCAGCGCAGACAGGGCGGGCGCTGAAGCTTTCTTT. Its protein product is CSADRAGAEAFF. The entire variable domain, with the rest obtained from reference TRBV29-1 and TRBJ1-1, is as follows: SAVISQKPSRDICQRGTSLTIQCQVDSQVTMMFWYRQQPGQSLTLIATANQGSEATYESGFVIDKFPISRPNLTFSTLTVSNMSPEDSSIYLCSADRAGAEAFFGQGTRLTVV.

This clonotype was recorded a few times. This chain links TRBV6-5 with TRBJ1-1, with D maybe TRBD1 (6 bases). The CDR3 has 18 residues. The V gene's germline CDR1 is MNHEY and CDR2 SVGAGI. Between the trimmed V and J ends, which lost 5 bases and 1 base, there was a span of 23 bases. DNA for the CDR3: TGTGCCAGCAGTCCCAACACCAAATTGGACAGACAGAACACTGAAGCTTTCTTT. It yields the protein CASSPNTKLDRQNTEAFF.

V gene TRBV25-1 combines with J gene TRBJ1-2; D is undetermined. Germline V CDR1 and CDR2: MGHDK, SYGVNS. V lost 3 bases and J 4 bases, leaving 27 bases between the germline ends. This CDR3 comprises 19 residues. The CDR3, as DNA: TGTGCCAGCAGTGACCATCAGGAGCGGATTGCTAGTAGGAGCTATGGCTACACCTTC. Translating it yields CASSDHQERIASRSYGYTF.

This clonotype has more than one count but fewer than ten. The chain couples TRBV20-1 to TRBJ2-5, with TRBD1 matching 9 bases. CDR1 DFQATT and CDR2 SNEGSKA come from the germline V gene (reference sequence). The CDR3 runs 16 residues. V dropped 3 bases and J dropped 5; count of bases not matched to a gene: 13. The CDR3 DNA reads as TGCAGTGCTAGGTCCGCCGGGACAGGGTTAGGGGAGACCCAGTACTTC. It is translated as CSARSAGTGLGETQYF.

In its sample, this clonotype ranks as medium-sized. The chain employs TRBV20-1 and TRBJ2-2; D call uncertain. The germline CDR1 and CDR2 sequences are DFQATT and SNEGSKA (reference sequence). The CDR3 runs 13 residues. Trimming cost V 6 bases and J 2 bases, with 10 bases left between them. The DNA for the CDR3 is TGCAGTGCCGAGACACCCAACACCGGGGAGCTGTTTTTT. Translation: CSAETPNTGELFF.

This clonotype was seen a few times. V usage is TRBV6-2 or TRBV6-3 and J usage is TRBJ2-2; no firm D call. The V end was cut by 6 bases, the J end by 0 bases, with 8 bases between. The CDR3 is made up of 14 amino acids. Per the germline V gene, CDR1 is MNHEY and CDR2 is SVGEGT. CDR3 in DNA: TGTGCCAGCAGATGGATGGCGAACACCGGGGAGCTGTTTTTT. Encoded protein: CASRWMANTGELFF.

Concerning this clonotype: One end of the junction varies from germline; a read error may be responsible. The chain recombines TRBV7-7 with TRBJ2-3; 11 bases are a match to TRBD2. The germline CDR1 and CDR2 sequences are SSHAT and FNYEAQ (reference sequence). The CDR3 sequence is 14 residues long. CDR3 DNA: TGTGCTAGCAGCCTCGGGACTAGCGGTGATACGCAGTATTTT. Translated: CASSLGTSGDTQYF. Based on the CDR3 plus reference TRBV7-7 and TRBJ2-3, the full variable domain is GAGVSQSPRYKVTKRGQDVTLRCDPISSHATLYWYQQALGQGPEFLTYFNYEAQPDKSGLPSDRFSAERPEGSISTLTIQRTEQRDSAMYRCASSLGTSGDTQYFGPGTRLTVL.

The J gene is TRBJ1-1, the V gene TRBV14; D not certain. Germline V gene lookup returns CDR1 SGHDN and CDR2 FVKESK. The CDR3 runs to 13 residues. V lost 4 bases and J 0 bases, leaving 6 bases between the germline ends. The CDR3 nucleotides are TGTGCCAGCAGCCGCCGGATGAACACTGAAGCTTTCTTT. It encodes CASSRRMNTEAFF.

V is TRBV20-1 and J is TRBJ1-2, with D perhaps TRBD1 (6 bases). V was trimmed by 6 bases and J by 4 bases, leaving 24 bases between them. Looked up from germline, CDR1 is DFQATT and CDR2 is SNEGSKA (reference sequence). CDR3 length: 16 residues. The chain's CDR3 is CSAAVGGQGGGYGYTF. As DNA, the CDR3 is TGCAGTGCCGCCGTGGGGGGGCAGGGAGGCGGCTATGGCTACACCTTC.

About this clonotype: The conserved phenylalanine or tryptophan normally closing the CDR3 is absent here, so this likely arose from a read error. V usage is TRBV13 and J usage is TRBJ2-5; D perhaps matches TRBD1 (6 bases). Germline CDR1 reads PRHDT; CDR2 reads FYEKMQ (reference sequence). V was clipped by 5 bases and J by 1 base, with 17 bases between them. CDR3 length: 16 residues. CDR3 in amino acids: CASSISGTLGQETQYL. The DNA of the CDR3 is TGTGCCAGCAGCATATCCGGGACATTGGGCCAAGAGACCCAGTACCTC.

This clonotype has a handful of counts. V gene TRBV20-1 combines with J gene TRBJ2-5; 9 bases are a match to TRBD2. Germline loops: CDR1 DFQATT, CDR2 SNEGSKA (reference sequence). CDR3 size: 13 residues. The CDR3 loop reads CSTTSGKPETQYF. For the CDR3, the DNA is TGCAGCACGACTAGCGGAAAACCTGAGACCCAGTACTTC.

V usage is TRBV6-2 or TRBV6-3 and J usage is TRBJ2-7; D might be TRBD1 (5 bases). Trimming took 6 bases from V and 12 from J, leaving 18 bases between them. Germline CDR1 and CDR2: MNHEY and SVGEGT. The CDR3 covers 12 residues. The CDR3 sequence: CASRTQVPKMYF. The CDR3, as DNA: TGTGCCAGCAGAACACAGGTACCGAAAATGTACTTC.

This clonotype was found once. This sequence joins TRBV28 and TRBJ1-5; D is unresolved. The CDR3 totals 14 residues. V shed 6 bases and J shed 4 bases, with 13 bases lying between them. The germline CDR1 and CDR2 sequences are MDHEN and SYDVKM. The CDR3 here is CASSWGGSNQPQHF. CDR3 DNA: TGTGCCAGCAGCTGGGGAGGTTCTAATCAGCCCCAGCATTTT.

About this clonotype: A much larger clonotype is one base distant, so this may be a read error. V gene TRBV10-2 combines with J gene TRBJ1-5, with TRBD1 identical over 8 bases. CDR1 WSHSY and CDR2 SAAADI come from the germline V gene. This CDR3 has 12 residues. CDR3 sequence (DNA): TGCGCCAGCAAGACAGGGGCCCAGCCCCAGCGTTTT. This gives the protein CASKTGAQPQRF.

The chain has TRBV4-2 and TRBJ1-4; D call uncertain. Germline lookup yields CDR1 LGHNA and CDR2 YNFKEQ. V lost 0 bases, J lost 4 bases, and 15 bases lay in between. The CDR3 covers 17 residues. The CDR3 is CASSQEGSAVLNEKLFF. The CDR3 region has the DNA TGTGCCAGCAGCCAAGAAGGTAGCGCCGTCCTTAATGAAAAACTGTTTTTT.

This clonotype was seen a handful of times. The V gene is TRBV11-2, the J gene TRBJ1-2, with a weak D call TRBD1 (6 bases). CDR3 length: 13 amino acids. CDR1 and CDR2 from the germline V gene are SGHAT and FQNNGV. Trimming left V 3 bases short and J 5 bases short, with 10 bases between. CDR3 in DNA: TGTGCCAGCAGCTTGGGACACGGGTATGGCTACACCTTC. Its translation: CASSLGHGYGYTF.

This clonotype was detected many times. The chain couples TRBV25-1 to TRBJ2-3; a weak D match, TRBD2 (5 bases). Trimming shortened V by 1 base and J by 5 bases, and 13 bases separated the two germline ends. The V gene's germline CDR1 is MGHDK and CDR2 SYGVNS. The CDR3 covers 15 residues. The CDR3 nucleotides read TGTGCCAGCAGTGAATCGCGGCCCCGGGAAGATACGCAGTATTTT. Its translation: CASSESRPREDTQYF.

This clonotype was recorded a few times. The chain combines TRBV30 with TRBJ1-5, with D uncertain. V gave up 7 bases and J gave up 0 bases, with 4 bases separating them. Per germline, CDR1 GTSNPN and CDR2 SVGIG (reference sequence). The CDR3 extends over 11 amino acids. The CDR3 coding sequence is TGTGCCTCGGTTAGCAATCAGCCCCAGCATTTT. Translating gives CASVSNQPQHF.

This clonotype was detected ten times or more. The chain combines TRBV6-1 with TRBJ1-5; tentative D call: TRBD1 (6 bases). The CDR3 contains 15 residues. V was cut by 4 bases and J by 3 bases, with 13 bases left in between. Germline V lookup: CDR1 MNHNS, CDR2 SASEGT. In DNA, the CDR3 is TGTGCCAGCAGTGTTGCGGCAGGGGACAATCAGCCCCAGCATTTT. As protein: CASSVAAGDNQPQHF.